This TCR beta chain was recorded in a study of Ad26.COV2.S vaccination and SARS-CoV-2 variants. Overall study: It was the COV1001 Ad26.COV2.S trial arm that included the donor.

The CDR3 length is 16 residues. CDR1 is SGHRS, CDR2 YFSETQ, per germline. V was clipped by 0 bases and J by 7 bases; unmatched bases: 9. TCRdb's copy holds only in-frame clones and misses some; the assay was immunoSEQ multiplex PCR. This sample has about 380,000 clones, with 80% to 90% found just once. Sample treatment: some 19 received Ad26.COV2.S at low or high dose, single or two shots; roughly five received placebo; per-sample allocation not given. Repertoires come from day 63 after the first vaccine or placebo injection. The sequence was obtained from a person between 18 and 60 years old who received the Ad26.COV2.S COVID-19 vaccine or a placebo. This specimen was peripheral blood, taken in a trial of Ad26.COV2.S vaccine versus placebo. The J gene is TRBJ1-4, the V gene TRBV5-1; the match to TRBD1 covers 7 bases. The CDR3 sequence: CASSLDPTGSGEKLFF. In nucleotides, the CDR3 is TGCGCCAGCAGCTTGGACCCGACAGGGAGTGGTGAAAAACTGTTTTTT.